A single sample is the source of the 8 T cell receptor beta chains below, sequenced in a study of vaccination effects on CD4 cells after COVID-19. ViraFEST assay sequencing came after antigen-specific CD4+ T cells were expanded with viral peptide pools. Following culture for 9 to 11 days, CD4+ T cells were isolated. Participants received two doses of either the BNT162b2 or mRNA-1273 vaccine. Their cognate antigens are unknown. Generated by immunoSEQ multiplex PCR, the TCRdb table keeps only in-frame clones and is missing some. The table has roughly 30,000 clones, 70% to 75% seen once. The specimen comprised CD4+ T cells from PBMCs cultured with HCoV-NL63 spike peptides, sampled after COVID-19 vaccination. These receptors were collected from a human donor who received a COVID-19 vaccine.

The CDR3 DNA reads as TGTGCCAGTAGTTTACAGGGGAACAGCCCGGCTAACTATGGCTACACCTTC. This sequence encodes CASSLQGNSPANYGYTF. The chain carries TRBV19 and TRBJ1-2, with 7 bases identical to TRBD1. Germline CDR1 and CDR2: LNHDA and SQIVND (reference sequence). CDR3 length: 17 residues. With 5 bases clipped from V and 0 bases from J, the junction kept 12 bases outside the gene matches.

This clone came up a few times. This chain joins TRBV10-1 and TRBJ2-1; D possibly matches TRBD1 or TRBD2 (5 bases each). The CDR3 spans 14 residues. Trimming took 4 bases from V and 4 from J, leaving 11 bases between them. Looked up from germline, CDR1 is WNHNN and CDR2 is SYGVQD (reference sequence). The CDR3 spells CASSGGSLYNEQFF. The CDR3 coding sequence is TGCGCCAGCAGTGGGGGGTCCTTATACAATGAGCAGTTCTTC.

The chain carries TRBV28 and TRBJ1-1, with D possibly being TRBD1 (6 bases). The CDR3 sequence is 16 residues long. The V gene's germline CDR1 is MDHEN and CDR2 SYDVKM. V shed 10 bases and J shed 6 bases, with 27 bases lying between them. The CDR3 nucleotides read TGTGCCACCCTAACTAAAGGTTCGGGGGCTAATTCTGAAGCTTTCTTT. This gives the protein CATLTKGSGANSEAFF.

This clone showed up just a few times. The chain uses TRBV14 and TRBJ1-1; weak D call: TRBD1 (5 bases). The CDR3 has 13 residues. Between the trimmed V and J ends, which lost 3 bases and 8 bases, there was a span of 13 bases. From germline, CDR1 is SGHDN and CDR2 FVKESK. The CDR3, as DNA: TGTGCCAGCAGCCAGTCTCTTCGGGGGGAAGCTTTCTTT. Its translation: CASSQSLRGEAFF. The variable domain in full, completed from reference TRBV14 and TRBJ1-1, reads EAGVTQFPSHSVIEKGQTVTLRCDPISGHDNLYWYRRVMGKEIKFLLHFVKESKQDESGMPNNRFLAERTGGTYSTLKVQPAELEDSGVYFCASSQSLRGEAFFGQGTRLTVV.

V and J are TRBV4-1 and TRBJ2-7; 10 bases line up with TRBD1. Germline CDR1 is MGHRA and CDR2 is YSYEKL. This CDR3 region has 19 residues. The V segment lost 0 bases and the J segment 5 bases; nucleotides outside the gene matches: 16. In nucleotides, the CDR3 is TGCGCCAGCAGCCAAGATGGGGGGTTTTGGGACAGGGGTGCAAACGAGCAGTACTTC. This translates into CASSQDGGFWDRGANEQYF.

The genes are TRBV5-1 and TRBJ1-2, with 9 bases matching TRBD1. Germline V lookup: CDR1 SGHRS, CDR2 YFSETQ. The J segment lost 2 bases and the V segment lost 4 bases, leaving 12 bases of the junction unmatched. The CDR3 has 17 amino acids. The CDR3 spells CASSSPGQGKVNYGYTF. The CDR3 coding sequence is TGCGCCAGCAGCAGTCCGGGACAGGGAAAAGTAAACTATGGCTACACCTTC. Complete variable domain (other parts from reference TRBV5-1 and TRBJ1-2): KAGVTQTPRYLIKTRGQQVTLSCSPISGHRSVSWYQQTPGQGLQFLFEYFSETQRNKGNFPGRFSGRQFSNSRSEMNVSTLELGDSALYLCASSSPGQGKVNYGYTFGSGTRLTVV.

The chain is built from TRBV7-9 and TRBJ1-2; D is ambiguous. V lost 1 base to trimming and J lost 7 bases, with 10 bases between them. The CDR3 loop spans 13 amino acids. Germline V gene sequence: CDR1 SEHNR, CDR2 FQNEAQ (reference sequence). CDR3 bases: TGTGCCAGCAGCTTAGAGGACGCCCTTGGCTACACCTTC. Translated: CASSLEDALGYTF.

CDR3 in amino acids: CASSEGAANSGANVLTF. The CDR3 DNA reads as TGTGCCAGCAGTGAAGGGGCAGCCAACTCTGGGGCCAACGTCCTGACTTTC. This chain links TRBV6-4 with TRBJ2-6; maybe TRBD1 (5 bases). V lost 3 bases, J lost 0 bases, and 12 bases lay in between. In germline, CDR1 is MRHNA, CDR2 SNTAGT. The length of the CDR3 is 17 residues.